The present TCR beta chain was sequenced within a study of cytomegalovirus exposure and HLA in healthy donors. Study-level results: In a later analysis, specific HLA alleles were associated with 15,000 to 20,000 TCR beta sequences at a 0.05 false discovery rate. What a later analysis showed was that several of the most significant clusters appeared linked to common viral pathogens. For most TCR sequences rarity was the rule, although some public TCRs occurred in many donors. A classifier reportedly called cytomegalovirus status with high sensitivity and specificity.

60 Vbeta and 13 Jbeta primers were used in PCR. TCRdb's table, derived via immunoSEQ multiplex PCR, lists solely in-frame clones and lacks some. The sample includes about 180,000 clones, roughly 78% of them seen just once. Germline V gene lookup returns CDR1 SNHLY and CDR2 FYNNEI. V lost 6 bases to trimming and J lost 3 bases; unmatched junction nucleotides: 5. The CDR3 totals 15 residues. A word on this clone: Its antigen is not identified.

Sequencing used PBMCs. The sequence came from a woman aged 25 to 39 in good health and CMV-seronegative. The rearrangement uses TRBV2 and TRBJ1-4, with 9 nucleotides matching TRBD1. The CDR3 bases are TGTGCCAGCAGAAGACGGGACAGGGCTAATGAAAAACTGTTTTTT. It encodes CASRRRDRANEKLFF.